This is a list of T cell receptor beta chains from one sample in a study of beta chain features in type 1 diabetes. Sequencing was performed with immunoSEQ multiplex PCR; in TCRdb, only in-frame clones are kept and a portion is missing. The sample lists fewer than 200,000 clones, about 8.1% occurring once. The sequenced material came from central memory CD4+ T cells from blood. These receptors were collected from a man between 18 and 35 years old in good health. The CDR3 runs from the conserved cysteine through the conserved F or W. The D gene is left open where the match is weak. Only part of the rows carry a size: once, few, many, or a class if the clone is expanded.

len,v_gene,j_gene,d_gene,abundance,CDR3nt,CDR3aa
15,TRBV5-1,TRBJ1-3,-,few,TGCGCCAGCAGCTTGGACGGGGGCTCTGGAAACACCATATATTTT,CASSLDGGSGNTIYF
14,TRBV10-3,TRBJ2-3,TRBD2,-,TGTGCCACCAGGGGCGGGACTAGGACAGATACGCAGTATTTT,CATRGGTRTDTQYF
12,TRBV30,TRBJ1-2,TRBD1,few,TGTGCCTGGACTAAACAGGGGTTTGGCTACACCTTC,CAWTKQGFGYTF
9,TRBV7-2,TRBJ1-5,-,few,TGTGCCCCCGAGGGGGCCCAGCATTTT,CAPEGAQHF
10,TRBV20-1,TRBJ1-2,-,few,TGCAGTGCTAGGGACTACGGCTACACCTTC,CSARDYGYTF
14,TRBV9,TRBJ2-5,-,-,TGTGCCAGCAGCGTATCGGTTAATCAAGAGACCCAGTACTTC,CASSVSVNQETQYF
15,TRBV5-1,TRBJ2-1,-,-,TGCGCCAGCAGCTCGGACAGGTGGGGCGGGGATGAGCAGTTCTTC,CASSSDRWGGDEQFF
15,TRBV29-1,TRBJ2-7,TRBD1,many,TGCAGCGTTGTACCTGGGACAGGGGCCACCTACGAGCAGTACTTC,CSVVPGTGATYEQYF
14,TRBV7-8,TRBJ2-6,-,few,TGTGCCAGCGCTCAGGGGTCTGGGGCCAACGTCCTGACTTTC,CASAQGSGANVLTF
15,TRBV5-4,TRBJ2-1,-,-,TGTGCCAGCAGCTCCGCGGGGGCCATTTACAATGAGCAGTTCTTC,CASSSAGAIYNEQFF
16,TRBV18,TRBJ1-3,TRBD1,few,TGTGCCAGCTCACCGGTCGGGACAGGCGTTGGAAACACCATATATTTT,CASSPVGTGVGNTIYF
13,TRBV5-6,TRBJ1-5,-,few,TGTGCCAGCAGCCCCGGGGGAGAGGGGCCCCAGCATTTT,CASSPGGEGPQHF
15,TRBV7-2,TRBJ1-5,-,few,TGTGCCAGCAGCTCCACATGGCAGGGCAATCAGCCCCAGCATTTT,CASSSTWQGNQPQHF
17,TRBV4-1,TRBJ2-1,TRBD2,few,TGCGCCAGCAGCCTCCGTACGACTAGCGGGAGACGGAATGAGCAGTTCTTC,CASSLRTTSGRRNEQFF
14,TRBV11-2,TRBJ2-5,-,-,TGTGCCAGCAGCTTAGGACAGGGAGGAGTGACCCAGTACTTC,CASSLGQGGVTQYF
16,TRBV5-1,TRBJ2-1,TRBD2,few,TGCGCCAGCAGCTCCGACGACAGCGGGAATAACAATGAGCAGTTCTTC,CASSSDDSGNNNEQFF
12,TRBV25-1,TRBJ2-1,-,-,TGTGCCAGCTCAGACAGGTACAATGAGCGGTTCTTC,CASSDRYNERFF
13,TRBV7-2,TRBJ2-3,-,many,TGTGCCAGCAGCTTTATGGGCCCAGATACGCAGTATTTT,CASSFMGPDTQYF
16,TRBV7-2,TRBJ2-3,TRBD1,few,TGTGCCAGCAGCAAGACAGGGGCCTACTCCACAGATACGCAGTATTTT,CASSKTGAYSTDTQYF
11,TRBV5-6,TRBJ2-2,TRBD1,many,TGTGCCAGCAGCCTGACAGGGGAATCATCTTTT,CASSLTGESSF
14,TRBV11-2,TRBJ2-1,TRBD2,-,TGTGCCAGCAGCTTAAGCGGGAGGGCCAATGAGCAGTTCTTC,CASSLSGRANEQFF
14,TRBV30,TRBJ2-1,TRBD2,-,TGTGCCTGGTCTATGTCTAGCGGGTACAATGAGCAGTTCTTC,CAWSMSSGYNEQFF